This is a list of T cell receptor beta chains from one sample in a study of neurological immune-mediated disorders. TCRdb itself ran the 5' RACE reads through MiXCR, one entry per CDR3 protein. Seen here are roughly 49,000 distinct CDR3 sequences, around 13% observed once, and the top ten hold 4.5% to 5.5%. The material sequenced was PBMCs. These receptor sequences come from a male donor with HTLV-1-associated myelopathy (HAM/TSP). The CDR3 runs from the conserved cysteine through the conserved F or W. Fields, in order: V gene, J gene, clone size, D gene, CDR3 protein, CDR3 DNA. A D gene is named only where the DNA matches it firmly. Clone size is given for some rows only: seen once, a few or many times, or a class if the clone is expanded.

v_call: TRBV24-1; j_call: TRBJ2-2; clone_size: many; d_call: TRBD1; cdr3_aa: CATSGAWTGDTGELFF; cdr3_nt: TGTGCCACCAGTGGGGCTTGGACAGGGGACACCGGGGAGCTGTTTTTT
v_call: TRBV5-1; j_call: TRBJ1-2; clone_size: many; d_call: .; cdr3_aa: CASTPDPLSYGYTF; cdr3_nt: TGCGCCAGCACCCCGGACCCACTTTCCTATGGCTACACCTTC
v_call: TRBV4-3; j_call: TRBJ1-1; clone_size: .; d_call: .; cdr3_aa: CASSQKIGGNTEAFF; cdr3_nt: TGCGCCAGCAGCCAAAAGATTGGGGGGAACACTGAAGCTTTCTTT
v_call: TRBV20-1; j_call: TRBJ2-3; clone_size: .; d_call: .; cdr3_aa: CSATHRDSPWRTQYF; cdr3_nt: TGCAGTGCTACCCACCGGGACTCGCCATGGCGAACGCAGTATTTT
v_call: TRBV3-1; j_call: TRBJ2-1; clone_size: many; d_call: TRBD2; cdr3_aa: CASSPHIPSGGSNEQFF; cdr3_nt: TGTGCCAGCAGCCCGCATATTCCTAGCGGGGGTAGCAATGAGCAGTTCTTC
v_call: TRBV29-1; j_call: TRBJ2-3; clone_size: .; d_call: TRBD1; cdr3_aa: CSVAAQGDTQYF; cdr3_nt: TGCAGCGTTGCGGCACAGGGGGATACGCAGTATTTT
v_call: TRBV5-1; j_call: TRBJ2-1; clone_size: many; d_call: .; cdr3_aa: CASSPAKGGDEQFF; cdr3_nt: TGCGCCAGCAGCCCCGCCAAGGGAGGCGATGAGCAGTTCTTC
v_call: TRBV7-2; j_call: TRBJ2-1; clone_size: .; d_call: TRBD1; cdr3_aa: CASSRDRAYNEQFF; cdr3_nt: TGTGCCAGCAGCAGAGACAGGGCGTACAATGAGCAGTTCTTC
v_call: TRBV7-9; j_call: TRBJ1-4; clone_size: many; d_call: .; cdr3_aa: CASSGEKLFF; cdr3_nt: TGTGCCAGCTCAGGGGAAAAACTGTTTTTT
v_call: TRBV7-3; j_call: TRBJ2-1; clone_size: many; d_call: .; cdr3_aa: CASSLTGMSYNEQFF; cdr3_nt: TGTGCCAGCAGTCTTACAGGGATGTCCTACAATGAGCAGTTCTTC
v_call: TRBV9; j_call: TRBJ2-7; clone_size: many; d_call: .; cdr3_aa: CASSVGNHEQYF; cdr3_nt: TGTGCCAGCAGCGTAGGGAACCACGAGCAGTACTTC
v_call: TRBV24-1; j_call: TRBJ1-5; clone_size: many; d_call: TRBD1; cdr3_aa: CATSDRQGTQPQHF; cdr3_nt: TGTGCCACCAGTGATCGACAGGGGACCCAGCCCCAGCATTTT
v_call: TRBV7-2; j_call: TRBJ2-1; clone_size: many; d_call: .; cdr3_aa: CASSSGLYNEQFF; cdr3_nt: TGTGCCAGCAGCTCGGGACTCTACAATGAGCAGTTCTTC
v_call: TRBV5-1; j_call: TRBJ1-1; clone_size: .; d_call: .; cdr3_aa: CAISLDPCGTEAFF; cdr3_nt: TGCGCCATCAGCTTGGATCCATGCGGTACTGAAGCTTTCTTT
v_call: TRBV7-9; j_call: TRBJ1-1; clone_size: many; d_call: .; cdr3_aa: CASSSPPTEAFF; cdr3_nt: TGTGCCAGCAGCTCCCCTCCCACTGAAGCTTTCTTT
v_call: TRBV5-1; j_call: TRBJ2-3; clone_size: many; d_call: TRBD2; cdr3_aa: CASSKGLANTDTQYF; cdr3_nt: TGCGCCAGCAGCAAGGGACTAGCGAACACAGATACGCAGTATTTT
v_call: TRBV7-9; j_call: TRBJ1-5; clone_size: many; d_call: .; cdr3_aa: CASAYRRALVIQPQHF; cdr3_nt: TGTGCCAGCGCCTACCGGCGGGCCCTGGTAATTCAGCCCCAGCATTTT
v_call: TRBV10-3; j_call: TRBJ2-1; clone_size: many; d_call: .; cdr3_aa: CAISGRPPSENEQFF; cdr3_nt: TGTGCCATCAGTGGGCGGCCGCCTTCGGAGAATGAGCAGTTCTTC
v_call: TRBV20-1; j_call: TRBJ2-3; clone_size: many; d_call: .; cdr3_aa: CSASRLYTDTQYF; cdr3_nt: TGCAGTGCTAGTCGATTATACACAGATACGCAGTATTTT
v_call: TRBV6-5; j_call: TRBJ2-7; clone_size: many; d_call: TRBD1; cdr3_aa: CASSYSDRGLYEQYF; cdr3_nt: TGTGCCAGCAGTTACTCGGACAGGGGGCTGTACGAGCAGTACTTC
v_call: TRBV9; j_call: TRBJ2-3; clone_size: many; d_call: .; cdr3_aa: CASSVEGGRTDTQYF; cdr3_nt: TGTGCCAGCAGCGTAGAGGGGGGGCGCACAGATACGCAGTATTTT
v_call: TRBV5-1; j_call: TRBJ2-7; clone_size: many; d_call: TRBD1; cdr3_aa: CASSWESDRDEQYF; cdr3_nt: TGCGCCAGCAGCTGGGAGTCGGACAGGGACGAGCAGTACTTC
v_call: TRBV27; j_call: TRBJ2-7; clone_size: many; d_call: TRBD2; cdr3_aa: CASSFRLADHYEQYF; cdr3_nt: TGTGCCAGCAGTTTCAGACTAGCGGACCACTACGAGCAGTACTTC
v_call: TRBV20-1; j_call: TRBJ2-7; clone_size: many; d_call: .; cdr3_aa: CSATITGSGSYEQYF; cdr3_nt: TGCAGTGCTACTATTACGGGGTCGGGGTCCTACGAGCAGTACTTC
v_call: TRBV7-2; j_call: TRBJ1-1; clone_size: many; d_call: TRBD1; cdr3_aa: CASSLARAGGWMNTEAFF; cdr3_nt: TGTGCCAGCAGCTTAGCGCGGGCAGGGGGCTGGATGAACACTGAAGCTTTCTTT
v_call: TRBV20-1; j_call: TRBJ2-1; clone_size: many; d_call: .; cdr3_aa: CSATGGAYGDEQFF; cdr3_nt: TGCAGTGCTACGGGCGGTGCTTATGGGGATGAGCAGTTCTTC
v_call: TRBV5-1; j_call: TRBJ2-7; clone_size: many; d_call: TRBD2; cdr3_aa: CASSFGTSSDEQYF; cdr3_nt: TGCGCCAGCAGCTTCGGGACTAGTAGCGACGAGCAGTACTTC
v_call: TRBV12-3/TRBV12-4; j_call: TRBJ1-1; clone_size: many; d_call: .; cdr3_aa: CASSPGGVRVTEAFF; cdr3_nt: TGTGCCAGCAGTCCGGGAGGGGTACGAGTCACTGAAGCTTTCTTT
v_call: TRBV6-5; j_call: TRBJ2-6; clone_size: many; d_call: .; cdr3_aa: CASSYSGTGANVLTF; cdr3_nt: TGTGCCAGCAGTTACTCGGGAACTGGGGCCAACGTCCTGACTTTC
v_call: TRBV28; j_call: TRBJ1-4; clone_size: many; d_call: TRBD1; cdr3_aa: CASSLRTGVFEKLFF; cdr3_nt: TGTGCCAGCAGTTTAAGGACAGGGGTTTTCGAAAAACTGTTTTTT
v_call: TRBV20-1; j_call: TRBJ2-1; clone_size: many; d_call: TRBD2; cdr3_aa: CSARDPGGNYNEQFF; cdr3_nt: TGCAGTGCTAGAGATCCGGGGGGGAACTACAATGAGCAGTTCTTC
v_call: TRBV6-6; j_call: TRBJ2-1; clone_size: many; d_call: .; cdr3_aa: CANSYGGLQFF; cdr3_nt: TGTGCCAACAGTTATGGGGGGTTGCAGTTCTTC
v_call: TRBV20-1; j_call: TRBJ2-1; clone_size: many; d_call: .; cdr3_aa: CSASHGGLRLQGNEQFF; cdr3_nt: TGCAGTGCTAGTCACGGGGGACTTCGACTACAGGGCAATGAGCAGTTCTTC
v_call: TRBV20-1; j_call: TRBJ1-1; clone_size: many; d_call: TRBD1; cdr3_aa: CSARGGQTTLNTEAFF; cdr3_nt: TGCAGTGCTAGGGGGGGACAGACAACATTGAACACTGAAGCTTTCTTT
v_call: TRBV7-9; j_call: TRBJ1-1; clone_size: many; d_call: .; cdr3_aa: CASSLPRGRVTEAFF; cdr3_nt: TGTGCCAGCAGCTTACCCCGGGGCAGGGTCACTGAAGCTTTCTTT
v_call: TRBV20-1; j_call: TRBJ1-6; clone_size: many; d_call: .; cdr3_aa: CSASRVTYNSPLHF; cdr3_nt: TGCAGTGCGTCCAGGGTGACCTATAATTCACCCCTCCACTTT
v_call: TRBV30; j_call: TRBJ2-1; clone_size: many; d_call: TRBD2; cdr3_aa: CAGGVVAGGEQFF; cdr3_nt: TGTGCGGGTGGTGTGGTAGCGGGGGGGGAGCAGTTCTTC
v_call: TRBV9; j_call: TRBJ2-3; clone_size: many; d_call: .; cdr3_aa: CASSEGFLSTDTQYF; cdr3_nt: TGTGCCAGCAGCGAGGGTTTTTTAAGCACAGATACGCAGTATTTT
v_call: TRBV5-1; j_call: TRBJ1-1; clone_size: many; d_call: .; cdr3_aa: CASRPFRALNTEAFF; cdr3_nt: TGCGCCAGCAGACCTTTTCGGGCCCTGAACACTGAAGCTTTCTTT
v_call: TRBV12-3/TRBV12-4; j_call: TRBJ2-1; clone_size: many; d_call: TRBD2; cdr3_aa: CASSPRWAGVSPSYNEQFF; cdr3_nt: TGTGCCAGCAGTCCCCGCTGGGCGGGGGTCTCCCCGTCGTACAATGAGCAGTTCTTC
v_call: TRBV6-5; j_call: TRBJ2-7; clone_size: many; d_call: .; cdr3_aa: CASRNRESSAREQYF; cdr3_nt: TGTGCCAGCAGGAATCGGGAGTCTAGCGCGAGGGAGCAGTACTTC
v_call: TRBV2; j_call: TRBJ2-1; clone_size: few; d_call: TRBD1; cdr3_aa: CASSEPGQGQNEQFF; cdr3_nt: TGTGCCAGCAGCGAACCGGGACAGGGTCAGAATGAGCAGTTCTTC
v_call: TRBV20-1; j_call: TRBJ2-1; clone_size: many; d_call: .; cdr3_aa: CSARDRKEQFF; cdr3_nt: TGCAGTGCTAGAGACAGAAAGGAGCAGTTCTTC
v_call: TRBV7-2; j_call: TRBJ2-7; clone_size: many; d_call: .; cdr3_aa: CASSRGGPYEQYF; cdr3_nt: TGTGCCAGCAGCAGAGGGGGGCCCTACGAGCAGTACTTC
v_call: TRBV28; j_call: TRBJ2-1; clone_size: many; d_call: .; cdr3_aa: CASSLRGQYNEQFF; cdr3_nt: TGTGCCAGCAGTTTACGGGGACAATACAATGAGCAGTTCTTC
v_call: TRBV4-3; j_call: TRBJ1-1; clone_size: many; d_call: .; cdr3_aa: CASSHPSGTEAFF; cdr3_nt: TGCGCCAGCAGCCACCCCTCGGGCACTGAAGCTTTCTTT